A selection of T cell receptor beta chains follows, all from one sample in a study of T-cell memory formation after mild COVID-19. TCRdb used MiXCR to reprocess the 5' RACE reads, holding one entry per CDR3 protein. This sample yields tens of thousands of distinct CDR3 sequences, of which about 14% are seen a single time; 30% to 35% belongs to the top ten. The specimen sequenced was PBMCs or a T cell subset sorted from them (not recorded which). These TCRs come from an adult woman who had mild COVID-19 (a few samples of this study predate the infection). Cell type and time point are not known. The CDR3 runs from the conserved cysteine through the conserved F or W. The D gene is left open where the match is weak. Not all rows give a size; the values are once, few, many and, for expanded clones, a class.

>TRBJ2-2|NA|few|TRBV2
TGTGCCAGCAGTGAAAGTGATCAGGGGGGGACCGGGGAGCTGTTTTTT
CASSESDQGGTGELFF
>TRBJ2-3|NA|few|TRBV5-1
TGCGCCAGCAGCCCGTCAGCGGCAAGCACAGATACGCAGTATTTT
CASSPSAASTDTQYF
>TRBJ2-2|TRBD1|NA|TRBV7-3
TGTGCCAGCAGGAGACAGGGGGCGAGCACCGGGGAGCTGTTTTTT
CASRRQGASTGELFF
>TRBJ1-3|TRBD1|few|TRBV5-6
TGTGCCAGCAGCTTCGGGACAGCTGGAAACACCATATATTTT
CASSFGTAGNTIYF
>TRBJ1-2|TRBD1|few|TRBV12-3/TRBV12-4
TGTGCCAGCAGTCACCGCAGGGGGCTGGAAGGCTACACCTTC
CASSHRRGLEGYTF
>TRBJ1-2|NA|NA|TRBV4-1
TGCGCCAGCAGCCAAGATCGTGGACCTGAGGCTTATGGCTACACCTTC
CASSQDRGPEAYGYTF
>TRBJ1-1|NA|few|TRBV20-1
TGCAGTGCCGGGGCGTTGTGGGTAGCCGCACAGGGTGGGACTGAAGCTTTCTTT
CSAGALWVAAQGGTEAFF
>TRBJ1-6|NA|few|TRBV4-1
TGCGCCAGCAGCCAAGACGTAAAGGGGATCGTGGTTTCACCCCTCCACTTT
CASSQDVKGIVVSPLHF
>TRBJ1-1|NA|NA|TRBV13
TGTGCCAGCAGCTCCCAAACGGGGAACACTGAAGCTTTCTTT
CASSSQTGNTEAFF
>TRBJ1-6|TRBD1|NA|TRBV7-3
TGTGCCAGCAGACCCACAGGGGGTAGCAATTCACCCCTCCACTTT
CASRPTGGSNSPLHF
>TRBJ2-3|TRBD1|few|TRBV6-4
TGTGCCAGCAGTGACTCTGGACAGGGCACAGATACGCAGTATTTT
CASSDSGQGTDTQYF
>TRBJ2-3|NA|few|TRBV2
TGTGCCAGCAGGAGTGGGAGGAAAGATACGCAGTATTTT
CASRSGRKDTQYF
>TRBJ2-7|NA|many|TRBV7-9
TGTGCCAGCAGCTTCTACCCGGGGTGGGGCGAGCAGTACTTC
CASSFYPGWGEQYF
>TRBJ2-3|NA|few|TRBV6-5
TGTGCCAGCAGTTATAGGGGGGTAACTAGCACAGATACGCAGTATTTT
CASSYRGVTSTDTQYF
>TRBJ2-1|NA|NA|TRBV4-2
TGTGCCAGCAGCCAAGAGGTTATGTCGTACAATGAGCAGTTCTTC
CASSQEVMSYNEQFF
>TRBJ2-7|TRBD1|NA|TRBV4-3
TGCGCCAGCAGCCTCCAGAGGCCGGGACAGGGTTTAAGCTACGAGCAGTACTTC
CASSLQRPGQGLSYEQYF
>TRBJ2-3|TRBD2|once|TRBV24-1
TGTGCCACCAGTGATTCCCCTTTCGGGACATGGACTAGCGGCCACACAGATACGCAGTATTTT
CATSDSPFGTWTSGHTDTQYF
>TRBJ2-1|TRBD1|NA|TRBV5-1
TGCGCCAGCTCGACATCCACAGGGGGCATAAACAATGAGCAGTTCTTC
CASSTSTGGINNEQFF
>TRBJ2-1|TRBD2|few|TRBV12-3/TRBV12-4
TGTGCCAGCAGTCCCCTGAGCGGGGCCTACAATGAGCAGTTCTTC
CASSPLSGAYNEQFF
>TRBJ2-3|NA|NA|TRBV5-1
TGCGCCAGCAGCTTGGAGTCGGGGATGGTAGATACGCAGTATTTT
CASSLESGMVDTQYF
>TRBJ2-4|NA|few|TRBV5-1
TGCGCCAGCAGCTTGGGGGAGACCGGCAGCGACATTCAGTACTTC
CASSLGETGSDIQYF
>TRBJ2-5|NA|NA|TRBV27
TGTGCCAGCAGTTTATACAGCCCGAAAGAGACCCAGTACTTC
CASSLYSPKETQYF
>TRBJ2-3|NA|NA|TRBV4-2
TGTGCCAGCAGCCGGACTATAGGCACAGATACGCAGTATTTT
CASSRTIGTDTQYF
>TRBJ2-1|TRBD2|NA|TRBV6-2/TRBV6-3
TGTGCCAGCAGCCCCAGCGGGGGGGCGACCAATGAGCAGTTCTTC
CASSPSGGATNEQFF
>TRBJ2-7|NA|few|TRBV30
TGTGCCTGGAGCCTCGATCTTTCCTACGAGCAGTACTTC
CAWSLDLSYEQYF
>TRBJ2-5|TRBD2|few|TRBV7-9
TGTGCCAGCAGCTTGGGACTAGACAAGTACTTC
CASSLGLDKYF
>TRBJ1-2|NA|few|TRBV27
TGTGCCAGCGGACTCACAGGATTTAGCTATGGCTACACCTTC
CASGLTGFSYGYTF
>TRBJ1-1|NA|NA|TRBV4-2
TGTGCCAGCAGCCAACCCTCGGATCGGGGGGCCCCTGAAGCTTTCTTT
CASSQPSDRGAPEAFF
>TRBJ2-7|TRBD2|few|TRBV7-2
TGTGCCAGCAGCCCCCCGGGACTAGTATTGCACGAGCAGTACTTC
CASSPPGLVLHEQYF
>TRBJ2-1|NA|NA|TRBV21-1
TGTGCCAGCAGCAGAGGGACTAGCGGGAGGGGCTACAATGAGCAGTTCTTC
CASSRGTSGRGYNEQFF
>TRBJ2-7|NA|few|TRBV7-2
TGTGCCAGCATACAGGGACCCTACGAGCAGTACTTC
CASIQGPYEQYF
>TRBJ1-5|NA|few|TRBV12-3/TRBV12-4
TGTGCCAGCAGTATAAATCAGCCCCAGCATTTT
CASSINQPQHF
>TRBJ2-3|TRBD2|NA|TRBV5-1
TGCGCCAGCAGCTTGTCCCGCAGCGGGGGGCCCACAGATACGCAGTATTTT
CASSLSRSGGPTDTQYF
>TRBJ2-1|NA|few|TRBV24-1
TGTGCCACCAGTGATTTGCAGGCGTCGGGCGCCTACAATGAGCAGTTCTTC
CATSDLQASGAYNEQFF
>TRBJ2-1|NA|few|TRBV12-3/TRBV12-4
TGTGCCAGCAGTTACCTCCAGGTGGTAGATGAGCAGTTCTTC
CASSYLQVVDEQFF
>TRBJ2-7|NA|few|TRBV7-9
TGTGCCAGCAGTCCTCCTCCTAGCGAAACCTACGAGCAGTACTTC
CASSPPPSETYEQYF
>TRBJ2-3|TRBD2|NA|TRBV27
TGTGCCAGCACCCCTCTAGCGGAGCCCACAGATACGCAGTATTTT
CASTPLAEPTDTQYF
>TRBJ2-1|NA|few|TRBV9
TGTGCCAGCAGCGTAGAGTGGGCCGACAATGAGCAGTTCTTC
CASSVEWADNEQFF
>TRBJ1-5|NA|few|TRBV6-1
TGTGCCAGCAAGTCGGACGGGGGGCGTCAGCCCCAGCATTTT
CASKSDGGRQPQHF
>TRBJ1-1|NA|few|TRBV4-1
TGCGCCAGCAGCCAAGTTACGGGGCCGAGGAACACTGAAGCTTTCTTT
CASSQVTGPRNTEAFF
>TRBJ2-2|NA|NA|TRBV12-3/TRBV12-4
TGTGCCAGCAGCCTACTGGTCACCGGGGAGCTGTTTTTT
CASSLLVTGELFF
>TRBJ2-1|NA|many|TRBV4-1
TGCGCCAGCAGCCAAGATGTAAGAGGGAACAATGAGCAGTTCTTC
CASSQDVRGNNEQFF
>TRBJ2-1|NA|NA|TRBV10-3
TGTGCCATCAGTGAGGGAAAATCTAACCGCGGGGAGCAGTTCTTC
CAISEGKSNRGEQFF
>TRBJ2-7|TRBD2|NA|TRBV4-3
TGCGCCAGCAGCCACGGGGGAGGGAACGAGCAGTACTTC
CASSHGGGNEQYF
>TRBJ1-1|NA|few|TRBV12-3/TRBV12-4
TGTGCCAGCAGTTTGGGGGAGAACACTGAAGCTTTCTTT
CASSLGENTEAFF
>TRBJ2-1|TRBD2|NA|TRBV30
TGTGCCTGGATTCGCGCGGGGGTTAAGTTCTTC
CAWIRAGVKFF
>TRBJ2-1|NA|few|TRBV7-3
TGTGCCAGCAGCCTTTCCCCGGGTTTTTCCAATGAGCAGTTCTTC
CASSLSPGFSNEQFF
>TRBJ2-5|TRBD2|NA|TRBV9
TGTGCCAGCAGCGTAGATCTAGCGGGGGAAGAGACCCAGTACTTC
CASSVDLAGEETQYF
>TRBJ1-3|NA|few|TRBV7-9
TGTGCCAGCAGCCATTCAGTTTTTTCTGGAAACACCATATATTTT
CASSHSVFSGNTIYF
>TRBJ2-7|NA|NA|TRBV12-3/TRBV12-4
TGTGCCAGCGCGACCGAGGAGCGAGCCTACGAGCAGTACTTC
CASATEERAYEQYF
>TRBJ2-5|TRBD1|NA|TRBV12-3/TRBV12-4
TGTGCCAGCAGTGCAGGGACAGGACAAGAGACCCAGTACTTC
CASSAGTGQETQYF
>TRBJ2-7|TRBD2|NA|TRBV7-2
TGTGCCAGCAGCTTAGCGTGGAGGGAGGGGCGGTACGAGCAGTACTTC
CASSLAWREGRYEQYF
>TRBJ1-1|NA|NA|TRBV12-3/TRBV12-4
TGTGCCAGCAGTTTACGGGGAGAGACCTACACTGAAGCTTTCTTT
CASSLRGETYTEAFF